The 31 T cell receptor beta chains below were found in one sample sequenced in a study of blood T cell repertoires in COVID-19. Clones were read by immunoSEQ multiplex PCR, and TCRdb kept only the in-frame ones, dropping some. The sample holds some 510,000 clones, approximately 90% seen once. The sequencing sample was made of PBMCs or T cells enriched from blood (not recorded which). These receptors were obtained from a woman aged 40 to 50 who had recovered from COVID-19.

The rearrangement links TRBV9 to TRBJ1-1; D might be TRBD1 (5 bases). This CDR3 comprises 15 residues. V lost 4 bases to trimming and J lost 4 bases, with 17 bases between them. Germline V lookup: CDR1 SGDLS, CDR2 YYNGEE. CDR3 region: CASSPDSGGITEAFF. DNA for the CDR3: TGTGCCAGCAGCCCCGACAGCGGGGGGATCACTGAAGCTTTCTTT.

The V and J genes are TRBV30 and TRBJ1-2; 7 positions agree with TRBD1. V trimming: 4 bases; J trimming: 0 bases; junction bases outside the gene matches: 11. CDR3 length: 16 residues. Germline CDR1 and CDR2: GTSNPN and SVGIG (reference sequence). CDR3 coding DNA: TGTGCCTGGACTTGGGGGACAGTCAACCCTAACTATGGCTACACCTTC. This encodes CAWTWGTVNPNYGYTF.

The chain joins TRBV7-9 to TRBJ1-3; D gene unclear. The CDR3 loop spans 15 amino acids. V lost 0 bases to trimming and J lost 7 bases, with 13 bases between them. Germline V gene lookup returns CDR1 SEHNR and CDR2 FQNEAQ (reference sequence). The CDR3 nucleotides read TGTGCCAGCAGCTTAGCCGGGAGATCCGGGAACACCATATATTTT. This codes for CASSLAGRSGNTIYF.

The chain employs TRBV7-9 and TRBJ1-2; 8 bases fit TRBD1. Germline CDR1 and CDR2: SEHNR and FQNEAQ (reference sequence). The CDR3 length is 17 residues. The J segment lost 7 bases and the V segment lost 5 bases, leaving 18 bases of the junction unmatched. The CDR3 nucleotides read TGTGCCAGCAGCCGCACGGGGACAGGAGCTTTCCCGGGTGGCTACACCTTC. Translating it yields CASSRTGTGAFPGGYTF.

The CDR3 DNA reads as TGTGCCAGCAGTTTCAAAAATGAGCAGTTCTTC. This gives the protein CASSFKNEQFF. The J gene is TRBJ2-1, the V gene TRBV28; D is undetermined. This CDR3 has 11 amino acids. Trimming left V 3 bases short and J 7 bases short, with 4 bases between. Germline lookup yields CDR1 MDHEN and CDR2 SYDVKM. The complete variable domain, with remaining parts taken from reference TRBV28 and TRBJ2-1, reads DVKVTQSSRYLVKRTGEKVFLECVQDMDHENMFWYRQDPGLGLRLIYFSYDVKMKEKGDIPEGYSVSREKKERFSLILESASTNQTSMYLCASSFKNEQFFGPGTRLTVL.

The J gene is TRBJ1-6, the V gene TRBV12-3 or TRBV12-4, with 8 bases aligning to TRBD1. This CDR3 comprises 13 residues. V shed 6 bases, J shed 8 bases, and the junction held 3 bases outside the gene matches. CDR3 in amino acids: CASSPTGDSPLHF. In DNA form, the CDR3 reads TGTGCCAGCAGCCCGACAGGGGATTCACCCCTCCACTTT.

There are a few counts of this clone. The CDR3 DNA is TGCGCCAGCAGCCAAGAAGGGGGCCCTTACAATGAGCAGTTCTTC. This translates into CASSQEGGPYNEQFF. The chain employs TRBV4-1 and TRBJ2-1; TRBD1 matches 7 bases. V trimming: 0 bases; J trimming: 4 bases; junction bases outside the gene matches: 3. CDR3 length: 15 amino acids. The germline V gene has CDR1 MGHRA and CDR2 YSYEKL.

This chain links TRBV18 with TRBJ2-7, with 10 bases that match TRBD1. The CDR3 has 15 amino acids. V was pared by 4 bases and J by 3 bases, with 6 bases of the junction left unmatched. In germline, CDR1 is KGHSH, CDR2 LQKENI. CDR3 nucleotides: TGTGCCAGCTCACTAGACAGGGGGCGGATCTACGAGCAGTACTTC. Amino acids: CASSLDRGRIYEQYF.

The chain carries TRBV13 and TRBJ1-3, with a weak D call TRBD1 (5 bases). CDR3 length: 12 amino acids. The V end lost 8 bases, the J end lost 4 bases, and 9 bases lay between the germline ends. The germline V gene has CDR1 PRHDT and CDR2 FYEKMQ (reference sequence). CDR3 loop: CASARQGNTIYF. CDR3 bases: TGTGCCAGCGCCCGACAGGGAAACACCATATATTTT.

The chain employs TRBV3-1 (or the pseudogene TRBV3-2) and TRBJ2-1; 10 bases match TRBD2. Germline lookup yields CDR1 LGHDT and CDR2 YNNKEL (reference sequence). After removal of 3 bases from V and 4 bases from J, the junction contained 6 bases not matched to a gene. The CDR3 spans 16 residues. CDR3 protein: CASSHHPSGSYNEQFF. DNA of the CDR3: TGTGCCAGCAGCCACCACCCTAGCGGGAGTTACAATGAGCAGTTCTTC.

This clone has only one observation. The rearrangement uses TRBV3-1 (or the pseudogene TRBV3-2) and TRBJ2-4; TRBD2 matches 7 bases. The V segment lost 0 bases and the J segment 7 bases; nucleotides outside the gene matches: 6. The CDR3 totals 15 residues. Germline CDR1 is LGHDT and CDR2 is YNNKEL (reference sequence). CDR3 protein: CASSQDGLVRNIQYF. The DNA for the CDR3 is TGTGCCAGCAGCCAAGACGGACTAGTCCGTAACATTCAGTACTTC.

The rearrangement links TRBV5-5 to TRBJ1-1; TRBD1 agrees at 7 bases. V trimming: 3 bases; J trimming: 5 bases; junction bases outside the gene matches: 4. Germline V gene sequence: CDR1 SGHKS, CDR2 YYEKEE (reference sequence). The CDR3 totals 13 residues. The CDR3 is CASSWTGGTEAFF. CDR3 bases: TGTGCCAGCAGCTGGACAGGAGGAACTGAAGCTTTCTTT.

This clone appeared a few times. V is TRBV19 and J is TRBJ2-5; possibly TRBD2 for D (5 bases). Trimming pared 6 bases from V and 2 bases from J, leaving 16 bases between. Germline V CDR1 and CDR2: LNHDA, SQIVND (reference sequence). This CDR3 has 15 residues. The CDR3 DNA is TGTGCCAGTAGCCCCGGACTTTCCCTTCAAGAGACCCAGTACTTC. Protein product: CASSPGLSLQETQYF.

The J gene is TRBJ1-5, the V gene TRBV9; 9 positions agree with TRBD1. The CDR3 totals 13 residues. With 3 bases clipped from V and 6 bases from J, the junction kept 1 base outside the gene matches. Germline V CDR1 and CDR2: SGDLS, YYNGEE. The CDR3 sequence is CASSGTGAQPQHF. CDR3 bases: TGTGCCAGCAGCGGGACAGGGGCTCAGCCCCAGCATTTT. The full variable domain, its missing parts supplied by reference TRBV9 and TRBJ1-5, is DSGVTQTPKHLITATGQRVTLRCSPRSGDLSVYWYQQSLDQGLQFLIQYYNGEERAKGNILERFSAQQFPDLHSELNLSSLELGDSALYFCASSGTGAQPQHFGDGTRLSIL.

This clone was counted between two and nine times. This chain uses TRBV6-2 or TRBV6-3 with TRBJ2-2; 10 bases are a match to TRBD1. Germline CDR1 reads MNHEY; CDR2 reads SVGEGT. The CDR3 is made up of 16 amino acids. The V and J ends lost 0 bases and 6 bases, in that order; junction bases with no gene match: 4. The CDR3 region is CASSYSRGQGSGELFF. CDR3 nucleotides: TGTGCCAGCAGTTACTCGAGGGGACAGGGGTCCGGGGAGCTGTTTTTT.

Regarding this clone: This specimen includes other DNA sequences encoding the same CDR3. V gene TRBV7-2 combines with J gene TRBJ1-4; 11 bases map to TRBD1. The CDR3 is made up of 15 amino acids. V lost 1 base and J lost 7; bases outside the gene matches: 2. Germline V gene lookup returns CDR1 SGHTA and CDR2 FQGNSA. The CDR3, as DNA: TGTGCCAGCAGCTTAGGCGGGACAGGGGGTGAAAAACTGTTTTTT. Encoded protein: CASSLGGTGGEKLFF.

The V call is TRBV5-1, the J call TRBJ2-3; 9 bases match TRBD2. The CDR3 spans 15 residues. The germline V gene has CDR1 SGHRS and CDR2 YFSETQ. J was trimmed by 3 bases and V by 4 bases; bases with no gene match: 6. CDR3 sequence (DNA): TGCGCCAGCAGCATACGGACTAGCGCAACAGATACGCAGTATTTT. This codes for CASSIRTSATDTQYF.

The chain recombines TRBV19 with TRBJ2-1; possible D gene TRBD2, 5 bases. V gave up 4 bases and J gave up 1 base, with 11 bases separating them. The CDR3 contains 15 residues. Germline values: CDR1 LNHDA, CDR2 SQIVND (reference sequence). The chain's CDR3 is CASSTIAWSYNEQFF. CDR3 sequence (DNA): TGTGCCAGTAGTACGATAGCGTGGTCCTACAATGAGCAGTTCTTC.

The chain links TRBV7-9 to TRBJ2-5, with D maybe TRBD2 (6 bases). Germline V CDR1 and CDR2: SEHNR, FQNEAQ (reference sequence). The CDR3 has 16 amino acids. With 5 bases removed from V and 5 bases from J, the gap between germline ends came to 21 bases. The DNA for the CDR3 is TGTGCCAGCAGCCGGGGCGTCGGGAGTTCGCGGGAGACCCAGTACTTC. Its translation is CASSRGVGSSRETQYF.

This chain links TRBV6-5 with TRBJ1-1; D uncertain. The CDR3 contains 10 residues. Germline values: CDR1 MNHEY, CDR2 SVGAGI. Trimming left V 8 bases short and J 3 bases short, with 4 bases between. The CDR3: CASVYTEAFF. The DNA for the CDR3 is TGTGCCAGCGTCTACACTGAAGCTTTCTTT.

The chain has TRBV4-3 and TRBJ2-3, with a possible D match to TRBD2 (5 bases). This CDR3 has 15 amino acids. CDR1 LGHNA and CDR2 YSLEER come from the germline V gene. Trimming shortened V by 0 bases and J by 0 bases, and 7 bases separated the two germline ends. The CDR3, as DNA: TGCGCCAGCAGCCAAGACCGGGGAAGCACAGATACGCAGTATTTT. Encoded protein: CASSQDRGSTDTQYF.

The V call is TRBV28, the J call TRBJ1-4; D remains unclear. V lost 8 bases and J 7 bases, leaving 14 bases between the germline ends. CDR1 and CDR2 from the germline V gene are MDHEN and SYDVKM. The CDR3 is made up of 13 amino acids. This CDR3 reads CASLKRGGEKLFF. CDR3 DNA sequence: TGTGCCAGCTTGAAGCGGGGAGGTGAAAAACTGTTTTTT.

The CDR3 DNA sequence: TGCAGTGCTAGTCCCAGGGGACAGCCCCAGCATTTT. This translates into CSASPRGQPQHF. V usage is TRBV20-1 and J usage is TRBJ1-5, with D perhaps TRBD1 (6 bases). The CDR3 runs 12 residues. Germline V gene lookup returns CDR1 DFQATT and CDR2 SNEGSKA (reference sequence). V shed 3 bases and J shed 7 bases, with 10 bases lying between them.

V gene TRBV6-5 combines with J gene TRBJ1-1, with 7 bases aligning to TRBD1. This CDR3 has 15 amino acids. Germline CDR1 and CDR2: MNHEY and SVGAGI. V trimming: 4 bases; J trimming: 0 bases; junction bases outside the gene matches: 5. The CDR3 spells CASSSLGTVNTEAFF. In DNA form, the CDR3 reads TGTGCCAGCAGTTCCCTCGGGACAGTGAACACTGAAGCTTTCTTT.

The rearrangement links TRBV2 to TRBJ1-6; D remains ambiguous. The ends were cut back, 5 bases at V and 7 bases at J, with 9 bases in the middle. Germline V gives CDR1 SNHLY, CDR2 FYNNEI. CDR3 length: 13 residues. For the CDR3, the DNA is TGTGCCAGCAGTACACAGTGGAATTCACCCCTCCACTTT. Translated, it gives CASSTQWNSPLHF.

The chain joins TRBV4-2 to TRBJ1-6; TRBD1 matches at 7 bases. The V and J ends lost 0 bases and 10 bases, in that order; junction bases with no gene match: 6. Per germline, CDR1 LGHNA and CDR2 YNFKEQ. This CDR3 has 15 residues. The chain's CDR3 is CASSQDGQDSSPLHF. The CDR3 DNA follows: TGTGCCAGCAGCCAAGACGGACAGGATAGCTCACCCCTCCACTTT.

The chain employs TRBV6-5 and TRBJ1-1, with unresolved D. V was clipped by 4 bases and J by 0 bases, with 9 bases between them. The CDR3 has 14 residues. Germline assignment: CDR1 MNHEY and CDR2 SVGAGI. The DNA for the CDR3 is TGTGCCAGCAGTTTACAGCACTTGAACACTGAAGCTTTCTTT. This translates into CASSLQHLNTEAFF.

The rearrangement links TRBV7-9 to TRBJ1-4, with 7 nucleotides matching TRBD1. Germline loops: CDR1 SEHNR, CDR2 FQNEAQ (reference sequence). The ends lost 3 bases at V and 7 bases at J; junction bases unmatched: 5. This CDR3 is built from 14 residues. CDR3 sequence reads: CASSFGTEIEKLFF. CDR3 coding DNA: TGTGCCAGCAGCTTCGGGACAGAGATTGAAAAACTGTTTTTT.

The chain is built from TRBV7-2 and TRBJ1-5; a possible D gene is TRBD1 (6 bases). V lost 1 base and J lost 4, with 14 bases in between. Germline-derived CDR1 and CDR2 are SGHTA and FQGNSA. This CDR3 region has 16 residues. The CDR3 nucleotides are TGTGCCAGCAGCTTAGTGGCGGGGGCAGGTAATCAGCCCCAGCATTTT. This encodes CASSLVAGAGNQPQHF. Together with reference TRBV7-2 and TRBJ1-5, the CDR3 gives the full variable domain: GAGVSQSPSNKVTEKGKDVELRCDPISGHTALYWYRQSLGQGLEFLIYFQGNSAPDKSGLPSDRFSAERTGGSVSTLTIQRTQQEDSAVYLCASSLVAGAGNQPQHFGDGTRLSIL.

The genes are TRBV7-2 and TRBJ2-7; 10 positions agree with TRBD1. CDR3 length: 15 residues. V was pared by 5 bases and J by 2 bases, with 6 bases of the junction left unmatched. The V gene's germline CDR1 is SGHTA and CDR2 FQGNSA. CDR3 protein: CASSPGQGKTYEQYF. As DNA, the CDR3 is TGTGCCAGCAGCCCGGGACAGGGGAAAACCTACGAGCAGTACTTC.

V usage is TRBV15 and J usage is TRBJ2-5, with 10 bases that match TRBD1. The V and J ends lost 5 bases and 7 bases, in that order; junction bases with no gene match: 13. This CDR3 is built from 16 residues. From germline, CDR1 is LNHNV and CDR2 YYDKDF (reference sequence). Here the CDR3 reads CATSSGTGDQEGTQYF. The CDR3 DNA sequence: TGTGCCACCAGCTCCGGGACAGGGGACCAAGAGGGGACCCAGTACTTC.